The T cell receptor beta chain described here comes from a study of blood T cells in healthy people across ages. Findings and limits, study-wide: The diversity estimates, figures obtained from one million T cells, were considered underestimates.

From germline, CDR1 is MGHDK and CDR2 SYGVNS. The V end lost 3 bases, the J end lost 8 bases, and 13 bases lay between the germline ends. CDR3 length equals 14 residues. With respect to this clonotype: Its antigen remains unidentified.

Together with a sample-barcoded 5' primer, a J-beta primer mix was included in a second PCR lasting roughly 6 to 12 cycles. Every sample gave at least 2.5 million paired-end reads containing CDR3. TCRdb reanalysed the 5' RACE reads using MiXCR and keeps one entry per CDR3 protein. The sample carries roughly 800,000 distinct CDR3 sequences, approximately 53% recorded once. The chain employs TRBV25-1 and TRBJ1-4; perhaps TRBD1 as D (6 bases). The TCR comes from a man aged 80 or over in good health. Input material: blood. CDR3 DNA: TGTGCCAGCAGTGACCCCGGGGGGCTGGAAAAACTGTTTTTT. Its protein is CASSDPGGLEKLFF.